Given below is one T cell receptor beta chain in context. Germline lookup yields CDR1 SNHLY and CDR2 FYNNEI. V dropped 4 bases and J dropped 4; count of bases not matched to a gene: 3. The CDR3 runs to 15 residues. The data are from a study of blood T cell repertoires in COVID-19. Here immunoSEQ multiplex PCR was the method, and the copy in TCRdb shows in-frame clones only, minus some. The sample holds some 120,000 clones; around 89% are singletons and the top ten take about 27%. Sequenced input: peripheral blood. This TCR was recovered from a man aged 65 to 85 with active or convalescent COVID-19. This chain connects TRBV2 to TRBJ2-5; 13 nucleotides match TRBD2. The CDR3 protein is CASSGGLAGAETQYF. The CDR3 DNA reads as TGTGCCAGCAGTGGCGGACTAGCGGGAGCAGAGACCCAGTACTTC. Combining the CDR3 with reference TRBV2 and TRBJ2-5 gives the whole variable domain EPEVTQTPSHQVTQMGQEVILRCVPISNHLYFYWYRQILGQKVEFLVSFYNNEISEKSEIFDDQFSVERPDGSNFTLKIRSTKLEDSAMYFCASSGGLAGAETQYFGPGTRLLVL.